The clone carrying this T cell receptor beta chain appeared many times. Its antigen is still unknown. With V trimmed by 2 bases and J by 8 bases, 6 bases remained unmatched. CDR3 length: 15 residues. CDR1 and CDR2 (germline): SGHVS, FQNEAQ. The entry originates in a study of regulatory T cells in long-lasting Graves disease. Study-wide results and limits: Lower TCR diversity characterized persistent Graves' patients relative to newly diagnosed patients.

Indicated time point: newly diagnosed GD, antithyroid drugs for less than 3 months. The TCR library was made from RNA extracted from PBMCs. Patients all came to the study from an endocrinology department in Xi'an, China. Arm-PCR of CDR3 regions with iRepertoire HTBI primers generated TCR beta libraries. TCRdb processed the multiplex PCR reads anew with MiXCR; each CDR3 protein has one entry. Of 550,000 to 700,000 distinct CDR3 sequences in the sample, about 16% were seen once. The same data also contributed to another study, on T cells in Graves' hyperthyroidism and ophthalmopathy.

This clonotype was obtained from a man aged 18 to 35 with Graves disease. The chain uses TRBV7-8 and TRBJ2-1; 10 bases align to TRBD2. This material consisted of peripheral blood mononuclear cells (PBMCs), taken at new diagnosis, from a patient treated with antithyroid drugs. In DNA, the CDR3 is TGTGCCAGCAGCTTAAGTGGGCTAGCGGGAGATGAGCAGTTCTTC. Its protein is CASSLSGLAGDEQFF.